The source of this T cell receptor (beta chain) is a study of untreated major depressive disorder. Germline V lookup: CDR1 LNHDA, CDR2 SQIVND (reference sequence). The CDR3 contains 14 residues. Unmatched junction bases numbered 11, after V lost 6 bases and J lost 7 bases. Generated by immunoSEQ multiplex PCR, the TCRdb table keeps only in-frame clones and is missing some. This repertoire shows just under 20,000 clones, about 84% found once; its top ten account for roughly 0.82%. Each depressed patient was matched pairwise with a non-depressed control on sex, age, current smoking status and body mass index.

Sequences were obtained from CD4+ T cells from PBMCs. The rearrangement joins TRBV19 to TRBJ1-2; 7 nucleotides align to TRBD1. The sequence was collected from a woman aged 30 to 39 in good health. The CDR3 loop is CASSLTGFVLGYTF. The CDR3 coding sequence is TGTGCCAGTAGCTTGACAGGGTTTGTCCTTGGCTACACCTTC.